The 8 T cell receptor beta chains below come from one sample, sequenced in a study of a mutant IDH1 vaccine in newly diagnosed glioma. The time point denotes: week 11, during vaccination. Doses of 300 ug of mutant IDH1 20-mer peptide were given with topical imiquimod. These receptors' antigens are unknown. Some clones are missing from TCRdb's copy, which holds only in-frame ones; the method was immunoSEQ multiplex PCR. The table includes around 20,000 clones, 85% to 90% detected once. Specimen: PBMCs, collected from a glioma patient whose treatment included an IDH1 peptide vaccine. Every receptor here comes from a woman between 40 and 50 years old with glioma.

The rearrangement links TRBV5-6 to TRBJ2-1; TRBD2 matches 10 bases. This CDR3 has 15 amino acids. CDR1 is SGHDT, CDR2 YYEEEE, per germline. J was trimmed by 2 bases and V by 3 bases; bases with no gene match: 2. The CDR3 region is CASSSGLAAYNEQFF. DNA for the CDR3: TGTGCCAGCAGCTCAGGACTAGCGGCCTACAATGAGCAGTTCTTC.

In DNA, the CDR3 is TGTGCCAGCAGTTCTGGGACAGGGTACGGAAAACTGTTTTTT. It translates to CASSSGTGYGKLFF. V and J are TRBV6-5 and TRBJ1-4, with TRBD1 matching over 9 bases. The trim removed 4 bases at V and 10 bases at J, leaving 7 bases unmatched. Germline values: CDR1 MNHEY, CDR2 SVGAGI. The CDR3 loop spans 14 amino acids.

The rearrangement uses TRBV7-2 and TRBJ1-3; D remains unclear. This CDR3 region has 18 residues. Germline-derived CDR1 and CDR2 are SGHTA and FQGNSA. Trimming left V 5 bases short and J 1 base short, with 21 bases between. CDR3 sequence reads: CASSPRRYRAVSGNTIYF. In DNA, the CDR3 is TGTGCCAGCAGCCCACGAAGGTATAGGGCAGTTTCTGGAAACACCATATATTTT.

The chain recombines TRBV25-1 with TRBJ1-5; 7 positions match TRBD1. Looked up from germline, CDR1 is MGHDK and CDR2 is SYGVNS. This CDR3 region has 14 residues. The V segment lost 2 bases and the J segment 4 bases; nucleotides outside the gene matches: 2. The CDR3 bases are TGTGCCAGCAGTGAAGGCAGGGGGAATCAGCCCCAGCATTTT. Translated, it gives CASSEGRGNQPQHF.

The chain recombines TRBV6-5 with TRBJ1-2, with 9 nucleotides matching TRBD1. Germline loops: CDR1 MNHEY, CDR2 SVGAGI. There are 15 residues in the CDR3. V lost 5 bases, J lost 4 bases, and 8 bases stayed unmatched. The CDR3 DNA reads as TGTGCCAGCAGTATCGACAGGGGGGGGGTCTATGGCTACACCTTC. Translation: CASSIDRGGVYGYTF.

This chain uses TRBV6-1 with TRBJ1-2; 7 nucleotides align to TRBD1. With V trimmed by 6 bases and J by 2 bases, 3 bases remained unmatched. Germline V gives CDR1 MNHNS, CDR2 SASEGT. There are 13 residues in the CDR3. CDR3 bases: TGTGCCAGCAGACGGGACAGCAACTATGGCTACACCTTC. The encoded protein is CASRRDSNYGYTF.

The CDR3 protein is CASSQTGLNVYEQYF. The CDR3 region has the DNA TGCGCCAGCAGCCAGACAGGTCTTAATGTCTACGAGCAGTACTTC. The J gene is TRBJ2-7, the V gene TRBV4-1; TRBD1 is a possible D gene (6 bases). V was trimmed by 3 bases and J by 3 bases, leaving 15 bases between them. Germline-derived CDR1 and CDR2 are MGHRA and YSYEKL. The CDR3 is made up of 15 amino acids.

The chain combines TRBV15 with TRBJ1-5; D uncertain. Germline assignment: CDR1 LNHNV and CDR2 YYDKDF (reference sequence). The V and J ends lost 0 bases and 4 bases respectively, with 4 bases between them. This CDR3 is built from 13 residues. The CDR3 DNA reads TGTGCCACCAGCAGAGACAAGAATCAGCCCCAGCATTTT. As protein: CATSRDKNQPQHF.